These T cell receptor beta chains were read from a single sample in a study of T cell responses to AZD1222 COVID-19 vaccine. Sequencing used immunoSEQ multiplex PCR; TCRdb keeps in-frame clones, though not all of them. The sample lists some 150,000 clones; under 95% were seen once. Specimen: peripheral blood, collected on day 0 of AZD1222 vaccination. Receptor source: an adult in good health. Both conserved end residues are part of each CDR3. Fields, in order: D gene, V gene, J gene, clone size, CDR3 protein, CDR3 DNA. D genes are given only for firm matches. Expanded clones are given a class, and other clones once, few, many or no size at all.

>TRBD1|TRBV24-1|TRBJ2-2|once
CATSDPGQPNTGELFF
TGTGCCACCAGTGATCCGGGACAGCCTAACACCGGGGAGCTGTTTTTT
>-|TRBV13|TRBJ2-1|-
CASSFYRQGSYNEQFF
TGTGCCAGCAGCTTTTACAGGCAGGGCTCCTACAATGAGCAGTTCTTC
>TRBD1|TRBV5-1|TRBJ1-3|-
CASSLGQGFSGNTIYF
TGCGCCAGCAGCTTGGGACAGGGTTTCTCTGGAAACACCATATATTTT
>TRBD1|TRBV28|TRBJ1-5|-
CASSLGGTGGMAQHF
TGTGCCAGCAGTTTGGGGGGTACAGGGGGCATGGCCCAGCATTTT
>-|TRBV28|TRBJ2-2|-
CASGQTGTPNTGELFF
TGTGCCAGCGGTCAAACCGGGACACCGAACACCGGGGAGCTGTTTTTT
>-|TRBV29-1|TRBJ1-1|-
CSVSPGRLNTEAFF
TGCAGCGTCTCTCCTGGACGGTTGAACACTGAAGCTTTCTTT
>TRBD1|TRBV6-4|TRBJ1-2|once
CASSQWTGGTDGYTF
TGTGCCAGCAGTCAATGGACAGGGGGGACCGATGGCTACACCTTC
>TRBD1|TRBV9|TRBJ1-4|-
CASSVDRGTNEKLFF
TGTGCCAGCAGCGTAGACAGGGGCACTAATGAAAAACTGTTTTTT
>TRBD2|TRBV7-3|TRBJ2-5|once
CASSLKPGLAGGETQYF
TGTGCCAGCAGCTTAAAACCAGGTCTAGCGGGAGGAGAGACCCAGTACTTC
>-|TRBV6-2/TRBV6-3|TRBJ2-1|-
CASSYLNNEQFF
TGTGCCAGCAGTTACCTAAACAATGAGCAGTTCTTC
>-|TRBV2|TRBJ1-1|-
CASSAGAATMGNTEAFF
TGTGCCAGCAGCGCTGGGGCGGCAACAATGGGGAACACTGAAGCTTTCTTT
>-|TRBV29-1|TRBJ2-7|-
CSVSLGTLNEQYF
TGCAGCGTTTCCCTAGGGACTCTGAACGAGCAGTACTTC
>TRBD1|TRBV14|TRBJ2-3|-
CASSQPGQGAGDTQYF
TGTGCCAGCAGCCAGCCGGGACAGGGGGCGGGAGATACGCAGTATTTT
>-|TRBV6-5|TRBJ1-5|-
CASSYRTSNQPQHF
TGTGCCAGCAGTTACAGGACTAGCAATCAGCCCCAGCATTTT
>-|TRBV19|TRBJ1-2|-
CASSMAQGGYTF
TGTGCCAGTAGTATGGCGCAGGGTGGCTACACCTTC
>-|TRBV19|TRBJ1-2|-
CASPPGEGEAYGYTF
TGTGCCAGTCCTCCCGGGGAGGGGGAGGCCTATGGCTACACCTTC
>-|TRBV7-3|TRBJ2-1|-
CASSLGTPGKEQFF
TGTGCCAGCAGCTTAGGGACCCCCGGGAAGGAGCAGTTCTTC
>-|TRBV7-9|TRBJ2-2|-
CASRKDTARITGELFF
TGTGCCAGCAGAAAAGATACAGCTCGGATCACCGGGGAGCTGTTTTTT
>-|TRBV12-3/TRBV12-4|TRBJ1-1|once
CASMNTEAFF
TGTGCCAGCATGAACACTGAAGCTTTCTTT
>-|TRBV30|TRBJ1-2|-
CAWKDLETANYGYTF
TGTGCCTGGAAGGATTTAGAGACAGCTAACTATGGCTACACCTTC
>TRBD2|TRBV5-5|TRBJ2-7|-
CASSLGSGIAGYEQYF
TGTGCCAGCAGCTTGGGCTCAGGGATAGCGGGATACGAGCAGTACTTC
>-|TRBV2|TRBJ2-1|-
CASKEGQDNEQFF
TGTGCCAGCAAGGAGGGGCAGGACAATGAGCAGTTCTTC
>-|TRBV27|TRBJ2-1|-
CASSLRRTHNEQFF
TGTGCCAGCAGTTTACGTCGTACCCACAATGAGCAGTTCTTC
>TRBD1|TRBV27|TRBJ1-1|-
CASRWTGGNSEAFF
TGTGCCAGCAGGTGGACAGGGGGAAACTCTGAAGCTTTCTTT
>TRBD1|TRBV5-4|TRBJ2-3|once
CASSGAGTGGVVDTQYF
TGTGCCAGCAGTGGGGCTGGGACAGGGGGCGTCGTAGATACGCAGTATTTT